Reported below is one T cell receptor (beta chain). The data were taken from a study of OX40 agonist ivuxolimab in advanced cancers. Here immunoSEQ multiplex PCR was the method, and the copy in TCRdb shows in-frame clones only, minus some. In the table there are around 80,000 clones, about four fifths of which are singletons. The V segment lost 0 bases and the J segment 9 bases; nucleotides outside the gene matches: 4. The CDR3 sequence is 15 residues long. Germline V CDR1 and CDR2: SGHAT, FQDESV (reference sequence). The clonotype was recovered from an adult with an advanced solid tumor such as melanoma, head and neck, liver or kidney cancer. Sequencing was performed on CD4+ or CD8+ T cells sorted from blood, taken in a trial of the OX40 agonist ivuxolimab. V and J are TRBV11-1 and TRBJ2-1; 11 bases align to TRBD2. In DNA form, the CDR3 reads TGTGCCAGCAGCTTAGCATCTAGCGGGGGGAGTGAGCAGTTCTTC. This gives the protein CASSLASSGGSEQFF. The whole variable domain, filled in from reference TRBV11-1 and TRBJ2-1, reads EAEVAQSPRYKITEKSQAVAFWCDPISGHATLYWYRQILGQGPELLVQFQDESVVDDSQLPKDRFSAERLKGVDSTLKIQPAELGDSAMYLCASSLASSGGSEQFFGPGTRLTVL.